One and the same sample provided the 15 T cell receptor beta chains below, sequenced in a study of shared clonotypes between healthy human individuals. Produced via immunoSEQ multiplex PCR; TCRdb's table is partial and in-frame only. This sample yields 2.5 million or so clones, of which around nine tenths are seen a single time; roughly 0.15% belongs to the top ten. The specimen was naive CD4+ T cells sorted from blood. Subset: CD45RA+ positively selected. The receptors were sampled from a man younger than 30 in good health.

This sequence joins TRBV5-8 and TRBJ1-6, with D maybe TRBD1 (6 bases). The CDR3 totals 15 residues. CDR1 is SGHTS, CDR2 YDEGEE, per germline. Trimming removed 3 bases at V and 5 bases at J, with 12 bases between. The CDR3 nucleotides are TGTGCCAGCAGCTCGCCCGGGACAAATAATTCACCCCTCCACTTT. Encoded protein: CASSSPGTNNSPLHF.

This sequence joins TRBV4-1 and TRBJ1-6, with unresolved D. The length of the CDR3 is 18 residues. Between the trimmed V and J ends, which lost 0 bases and 0 bases, there was a span of 12 bases. Germline loops: CDR1 MGHRA, CDR2 YSYEKL. The CDR3 bases are TGCGCCAGCAGCCAAGACTTACAGACCTTCTCCTATAATTCACCCCTCCACTTT. It translates to CASSQDLQTFSYNSPLHF.

V usage is TRBV4-3 and J usage is TRBJ2-1, with TRBD1 matching 7 bases. Germline-derived CDR1 and CDR2 are LGHNA and YSLEER. The CDR3 has 17 amino acids. V was pared by 1 base and J by 3 bases, with 9 bases of the junction left unmatched. The CDR3 DNA reads as TGCGCCAGCAGCCAAGGTATCGGTACAGGGGTCTACAATGAGCAGTTCTTC. It is translated as CASSQGIGTGVYNEQFF.

V gene TRBV10-3 combines with J gene TRBJ2-7; the D is unclear. CDR3 length: 14 residues. CDR1 and CDR2 (germline): ENHRY, SYGVKD. V lost 4 bases and J lost 5, with 15 bases in between. DNA of the CDR3: TGTGCCATCAGTGTTCTCGAACAGAACGACGAGCAGTACTTC. Its translation: CAISVLEQNDEQYF.

The rearrangement uses TRBV6-4 and TRBJ1-4; TRBD1 matches at 7 bases. This CDR3 contains 16 residues. With 0 bases clipped from V and 7 bases from J, the junction kept 8 bases outside the gene matches. Germline-derived CDR1 and CDR2 are MRHNA and SNTAGT. The CDR3 spells CASSDSTGTVGEKLFF. CDR3 nucleotides: TGTGCCAGCAGTGACTCGACCGGGACAGTGGGTGAAAAACTGTTTTTT.

The V call is TRBV27, the J call TRBJ2-3, with D uncertain. The CDR3 runs 17 residues. Germline CDR1 and CDR2: MNHEY and SMNVEV (reference sequence). With 5 bases removed from V and 0 bases from J, the gap between germline ends came to 18 bases. For the CDR3, the DNA is TGTGCCAGCAGTCGAACGCGGTTGGAGTCTAGCACAGATACGCAGTATTTT. Translating gives CASSRTRLESSTDTQYF.

V is TRBV7-2 and J is TRBJ1-2, with unresolved D. CDR1 and CDR2 (germline): SGHTA, FQGNSA. CDR3 length equals 14 residues. Trimming cost V 5 bases and J 7 bases, with 17 bases left between them. CDR3 DNA sequence: TGTGCCAGCAGCGCAGCAAAGGGATCTTTTGGCTACACCTTC. It yields the protein CASSAAKGSFGYTF.

This chain uses TRBV30 with TRBJ1-2, with D uncertain. The V gene lost 1 base and the J gene lost 3 bases, with 9 bases spanning the gap. Looked up from germline, CDR1 is GTSNPN and CDR2 is SVGIG (reference sequence). This CDR3 spans 13 amino acids. The CDR3 loop reads CAWSAIFHYGYTF. Written as DNA, the CDR3 is TGTGCCTGGAGTGCCATTTTCCACTATGGCTACACCTTC.

This clone has only one observation. The chain has TRBV10-3 and TRBJ2-1; 10 positions agree with TRBD1. The CDR3 has 15 residues. From germline, CDR1 is ENHRY and CDR2 SYGVKD. J gave up 5 bases and V 5 bases, and 6 bases lay outside the gene matches. The CDR3, as DNA: TGTGCCATCAGTTCGGGACAGGGGAATAACAATGAGCAGTTCTTC. Translated: CAISSGQGNNNEQFF.

The rearrangement uses TRBV11-3 and TRBJ1-2; D is perhaps TRBD1 (5 bases). CDR3 length: 14 amino acids. Trimming shortened V by 3 bases and J by 3 bases, and 11 bases separated the two germline ends. Germline V gene data show CDR1 as SGHNT and CDR2 as YENEEA. DNA of the CDR3: TGTGCCAGCAGCTTTGAGGGGACCGACTATGGCTACACCTTC. Its protein product is CASSFEGTDYGYTF.

The chain carries TRBV19 and TRBJ2-4; D may be TRBD1 (5 bases). From germline, CDR1 is LNHDA and CDR2 SQIVND (reference sequence). V was cut by 5 bases and J by 0 bases, with 17 bases left in between. This CDR3 is built from 17 residues. The CDR3 reads CASSARQLDLAKNIQYF. The DNA of the CDR3 is TGTGCCAGTAGTGCCCGACAGTTGGACCTAGCCAAAAACATTCAGTACTTC.

This chain uses TRBV10-3 with TRBJ2-1, with 9 bases fitting TRBD2. Looked up from germline, CDR1 is ENHRY and CDR2 is SYGVKD. The CDR3 length is 14 residues. The V segment lost 6 bases and the J segment 6 bases; nucleotides outside the gene matches: 6. The CDR3: CAIRLAGEGNEQFF. The CDR3 region has the DNA TGTGCCATCAGGTTAGCGGGAGAAGGCAATGAGCAGTTCTTC.

The chain carries TRBV6-1 and TRBJ1-2, with a weak D call TRBD1 (5 bases). The CDR3 totals 15 residues. CDR1 and CDR2 (germline): MNHNS, SASEGT. V was shortened by 6 bases and J by 2 bases, with 16 bases between the two germline ends. The CDR3 DNA reads as TGTGCCAGCAGGAGTGCCGGGACGGCAAACTATGGCTACACCTTC. This codes for CASRSAGTANYGYTF.

The V call is TRBV9, the J call TRBJ2-3; D not certain. Germline-derived CDR1 and CDR2 are SGDLS and YYNGEE. V was clipped by 4 bases and J by 0 bases, with 9 bases between them. This CDR3 has 14 residues. The CDR3 nucleotides are TGTGCCAGCAGCCTCAGGCCCAGCACAGATACGCAGTATTTT. The encoded protein is CASSLRPSTDTQYF.

The chain couples TRBV27 to TRBJ2-1, with D unclear. This CDR3 contains 14 residues. The germline gives CDR1 MNHEY, CDR2 SMNVEV (reference sequence). V was clipped by 10 bases and J by 6 bases, with 19 bases between them. The CDR3 coding sequence is TGTGCCATGACGTCCTCAGCCTTTCTCAATGAGCAGTTCTTC. Translation: CAMTSSAFLNEQFF.